This TCR beta chain was recorded in a study of shared clonotypes between healthy human individuals. This table comes from immunoSEQ multiplex PCR, and its TCRdb copy is limited to in-frame clones, with some not included. In the table there are roughly 2 million clones, approximately 94% of which are singletons. Comment on this clone: Its antigen remains unidentified. The sample carries other DNA sequences with the same CDR3.

CD8 cells classed as naive were CD45RO-negative and positively selected for CCR7, excluding terminally differentiated effector memory CD45RA+ cells. The CDR3 consists of 14 residues. Trimming removed 0 bases from V and 4 bases from J; junction bases left unmatched: 3. Germline V gene sequence: CDR1 LNHDA, CDR2 SQIVND (reference sequence). Overall study results and limits: The sole specimen, blood, was sampled, and tissue repertoires likely differ. A reduction in generation probabilities was seen for non-shared clonotypes relative to those shared by all four donors.

The sequence was obtained from a man between 18 and 29 years old in good health. Sequenced: naive CD8+ T cells sorted from blood. The chain employs TRBV19 and TRBJ2-7; 7 bases align to TRBD2. The CDR3 sequence: CASSIDPSGYEQYF. The CDR3 nucleotides read TGTGCCAGTAGTATAGATCCTAGCGGTTACGAGCAGTACTTC.